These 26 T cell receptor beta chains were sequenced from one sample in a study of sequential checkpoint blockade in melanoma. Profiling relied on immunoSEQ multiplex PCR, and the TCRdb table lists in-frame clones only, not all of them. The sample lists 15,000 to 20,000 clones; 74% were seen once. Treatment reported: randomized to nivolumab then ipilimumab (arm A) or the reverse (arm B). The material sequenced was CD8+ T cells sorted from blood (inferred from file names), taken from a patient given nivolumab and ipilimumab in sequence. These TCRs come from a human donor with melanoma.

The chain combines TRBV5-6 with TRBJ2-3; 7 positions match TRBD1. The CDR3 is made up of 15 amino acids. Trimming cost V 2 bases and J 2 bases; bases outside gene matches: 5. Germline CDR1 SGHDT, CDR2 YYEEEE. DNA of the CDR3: TGTGCCAGCAGCTTAGGCGGACAGGCCACAGATACGCAGTATTTT. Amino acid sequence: CASSLGGQATDTQYF. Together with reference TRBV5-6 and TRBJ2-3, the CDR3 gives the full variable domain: DAGVTQSPTHLIKTRGQQVTLRCSPKSGHDTVSWYQQALGQGPQFIFQYYEEEERQRGNFPDRFSGHQFPNYSSELNVNALLLGDSALYLCASSLGGQATDTQYFGPGTRLTVL.

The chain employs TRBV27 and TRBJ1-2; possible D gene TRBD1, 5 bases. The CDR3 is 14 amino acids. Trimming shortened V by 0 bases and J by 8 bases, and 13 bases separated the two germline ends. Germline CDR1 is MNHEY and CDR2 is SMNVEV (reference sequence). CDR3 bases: TGTGCCAGCAGTTTATCCTGGGGGGGTGGAGGCTACACCTTC. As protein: CASSLSWGGGGYTF.

This chain's CDR3 is CASSLGLGDEQYF. Here the CDR3 DNA reads TGTGCCAGCAGCTTAGGACTAGGCGACGAGCAGTACTTC. The chain has TRBV11-1 and TRBJ2-7; perhaps TRBD2 as D (6 bases). The CDR3 loop spans 13 amino acids. The germline gives CDR1 SGHAT, CDR2 FQDESV (reference sequence). V dropped 1 base and J dropped 5 bases, with 9 bases sitting between them. The full variable domain, its missing parts supplied by reference TRBV11-1 and TRBJ2-7, is EAEVAQSPRYKITEKSQAVAFWCDPISGHATLYWYRQILGQGPELLVQFQDESVVDDSQLPKDRFSAERLKGVDSTLKIQPAELGDSAMYLCASSLGLGDEQYFGPGTRLTVT.

Here the CDR3 reads CASSFNRDTNNYGYTF. The CDR3 DNA reads as TGTGCCAGCAGCTTTAACAGGGATACTAATAACTATGGCTACACCTTC. V and J are TRBV5-4 and TRBJ1-2, with TRBD1 as a possible D gene (6 bases). Per germline, CDR1 SGHNT and CDR2 YYREEE (reference sequence). The V end was cut by 2 bases, the J end by 1 base, with 15 bases between. The CDR3 spans 16 residues.

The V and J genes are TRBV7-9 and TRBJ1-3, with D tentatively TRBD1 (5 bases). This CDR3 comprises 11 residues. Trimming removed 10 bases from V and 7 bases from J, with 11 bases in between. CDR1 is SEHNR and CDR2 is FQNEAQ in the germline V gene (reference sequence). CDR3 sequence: CAIQRGNTIYF. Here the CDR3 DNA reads TGTGCCATCCAAAGGGGTAACACCATATATTTT.

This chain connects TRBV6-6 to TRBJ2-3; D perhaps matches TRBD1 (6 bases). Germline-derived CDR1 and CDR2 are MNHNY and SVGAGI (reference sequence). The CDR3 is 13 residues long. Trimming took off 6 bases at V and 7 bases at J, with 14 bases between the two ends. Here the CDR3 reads CASRDWQGYTQYF. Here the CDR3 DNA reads TGTGCCAGCAGAGACTGGCAGGGGTATACGCAGTATTTT.

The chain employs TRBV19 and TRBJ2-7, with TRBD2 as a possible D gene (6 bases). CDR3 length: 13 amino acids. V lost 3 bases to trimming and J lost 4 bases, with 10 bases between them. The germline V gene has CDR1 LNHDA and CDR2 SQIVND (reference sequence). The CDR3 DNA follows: TGTGCCAGTAGTATGGGACTTAGGTACGAGCAGTACTTC. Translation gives CASSMGLRYEQYF. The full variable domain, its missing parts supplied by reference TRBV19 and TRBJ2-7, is DGGITQSPKYLFRKEGQNVTLSCEQNLNHDAMYWYRQDPGQGLRLIYYSQIVNDFQKGDIAEGYSVSREKKESFPLTVTSAQKNPTAFYLCASSMGLRYEQYFGPGTRLTVT.

CDR3 coding DNA: TGTGCCAGCAGCCTTAGCGGGAGTGGGATTGAGCAGTTCTTC. This codes for CASSLSGSGIEQFF. The chain employs TRBV7-2 and TRBJ2-1, with TRBD2 matching over 9 bases. Germline values: CDR1 SGHTA, CDR2 FQGNSA. Trimming at V came to 5 bases and at J to 9 bases, leaving 8 bases not matched to a gene. CDR3 size: 14 residues. The variable domain in full, with the rest retrieved from reference TRBV7-2 and TRBJ2-1, is GAGVSQSPSNKVTEKGKDVELRCDPISGHTALYWYRQSLGQGLEFLIYFQGNSAPDKSGLPSDRFSAERTGGSVSTLTIQRTQQEDSAVYLCASSLSGSGIEQFFGPGTRLTVL.

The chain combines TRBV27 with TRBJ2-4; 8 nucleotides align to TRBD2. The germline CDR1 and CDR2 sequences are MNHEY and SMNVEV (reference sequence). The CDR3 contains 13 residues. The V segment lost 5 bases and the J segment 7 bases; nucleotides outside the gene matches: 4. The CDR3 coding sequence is TGTGCCAGCAGTCGCGGGGGGAAGAACATTCAGTACTTC. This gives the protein CASSRGGKNIQYF.

CDR3 sequence reads: CASSLVGEGPHNEQFF. The CDR3 DNA is TGTGCCAGCAGCTTAGTAGGGGAAGGCCCACACAATGAGCAGTTCTTC. This sequence joins TRBV7-8 and TRBJ2-1; D perhaps matches TRBD1 (5 bases). With 1 base removed from V and 5 bases from J, the gap between germline ends came to 15 bases. The CDR3 spans 16 residues. CDR1 is SGHVS, CDR2 FQNEAQ, per germline.

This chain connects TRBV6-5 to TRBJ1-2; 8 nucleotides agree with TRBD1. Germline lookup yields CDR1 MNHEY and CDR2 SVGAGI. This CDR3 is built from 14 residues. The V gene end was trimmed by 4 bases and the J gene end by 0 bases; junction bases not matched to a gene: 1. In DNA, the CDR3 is TGTGCCAGCAGTTTACAGGGGGCTAACTATGGCTACACCTTC. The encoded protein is CASSLQGANYGYTF.

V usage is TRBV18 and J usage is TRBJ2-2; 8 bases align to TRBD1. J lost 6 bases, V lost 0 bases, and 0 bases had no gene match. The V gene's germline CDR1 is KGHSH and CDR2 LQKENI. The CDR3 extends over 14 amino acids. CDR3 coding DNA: TGTGCCAGCTCACCACCGACAGGGGCCGGGGAGCTGTTTTTT. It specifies CASSPPTGAGELFF.

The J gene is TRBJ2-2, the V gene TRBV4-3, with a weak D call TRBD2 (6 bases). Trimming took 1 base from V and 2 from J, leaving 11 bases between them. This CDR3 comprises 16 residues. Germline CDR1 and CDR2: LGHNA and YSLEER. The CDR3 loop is CASSQGRGYNTGELFF. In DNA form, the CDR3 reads TGCGCCAGCAGCCAAGGACGGGGGTATAACACCGGGGAGCTGTTTTTT.

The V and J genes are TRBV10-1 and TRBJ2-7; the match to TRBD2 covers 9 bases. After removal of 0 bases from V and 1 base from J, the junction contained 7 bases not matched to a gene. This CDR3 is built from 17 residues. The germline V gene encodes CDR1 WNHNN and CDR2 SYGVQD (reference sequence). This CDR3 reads CASSESHAAGGSYEQYF. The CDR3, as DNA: TGCGCCAGCAGTGAGTCTCACGCGGCGGGGGGGTCCTACGAGCAGTACTTC.

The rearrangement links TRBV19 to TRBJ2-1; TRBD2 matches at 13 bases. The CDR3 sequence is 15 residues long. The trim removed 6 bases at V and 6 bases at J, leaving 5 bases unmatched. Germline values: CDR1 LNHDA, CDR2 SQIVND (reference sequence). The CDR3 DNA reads TGTGCCAGTAGCGAACTAGCGGGGGGGGTCAATGAGCAGTTCTTC. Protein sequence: CASSELAGGVNEQFF.

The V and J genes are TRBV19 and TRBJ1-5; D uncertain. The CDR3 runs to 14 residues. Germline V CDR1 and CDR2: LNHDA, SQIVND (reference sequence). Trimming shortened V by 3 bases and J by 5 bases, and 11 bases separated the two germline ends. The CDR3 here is CASSISLGDQPQHF. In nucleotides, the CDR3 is TGTGCCAGTAGTATCTCATTGGGCGATCAGCCCCAGCATTTT. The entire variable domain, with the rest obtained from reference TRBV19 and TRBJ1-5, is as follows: DGGITQSPKYLFRKEGQNVTLSCEQNLNHDAMYWYRQDPGQGLRLIYYSQIVNDFQKGDIAEGYSVSREKKESFPLTVTSAQKNPTAFYLCASSISLGDQPQHFGDGTRLSIL.

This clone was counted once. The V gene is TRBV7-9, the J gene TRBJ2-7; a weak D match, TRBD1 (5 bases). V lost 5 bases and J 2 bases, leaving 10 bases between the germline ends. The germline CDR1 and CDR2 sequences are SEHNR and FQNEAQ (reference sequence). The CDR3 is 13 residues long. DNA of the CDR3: TGTGCCAGCAGCACGACAGCCACCTACGAGCAGTACTTC. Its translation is CASSTTATYEQYF.

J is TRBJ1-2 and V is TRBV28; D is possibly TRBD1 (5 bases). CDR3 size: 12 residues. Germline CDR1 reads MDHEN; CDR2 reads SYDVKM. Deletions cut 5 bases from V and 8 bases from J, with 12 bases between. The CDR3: CASSSGGWGYTF. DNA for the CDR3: TGTGCCAGCAGTAGCGGGGGTTGGGGCTACACCTTC.

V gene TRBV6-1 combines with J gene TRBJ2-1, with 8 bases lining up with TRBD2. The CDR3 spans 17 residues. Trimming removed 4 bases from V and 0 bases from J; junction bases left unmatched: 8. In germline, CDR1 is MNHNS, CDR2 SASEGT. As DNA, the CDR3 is TGTGCCAGCAGTGTCAGCGGGGGACTTAGCTCCTACAATGAGCAGTTCTTC. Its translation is CASSVSGGLSSYNEQFF.

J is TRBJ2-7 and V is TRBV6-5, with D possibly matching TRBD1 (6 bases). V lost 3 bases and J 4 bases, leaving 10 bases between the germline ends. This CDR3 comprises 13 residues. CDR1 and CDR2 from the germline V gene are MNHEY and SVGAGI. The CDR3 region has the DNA TGTGCCAGCAGTTATAACAGGGTGTACGAGCAGTACTTC. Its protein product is CASSYNRVYEQYF.

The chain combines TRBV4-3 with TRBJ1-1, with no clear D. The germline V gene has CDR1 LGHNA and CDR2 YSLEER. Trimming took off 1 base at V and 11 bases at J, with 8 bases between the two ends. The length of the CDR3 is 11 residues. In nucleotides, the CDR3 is TGCGCCAGCAGCCAAGGTGGCTCGGCTTTCTTT. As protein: CASSQGGSAFF.

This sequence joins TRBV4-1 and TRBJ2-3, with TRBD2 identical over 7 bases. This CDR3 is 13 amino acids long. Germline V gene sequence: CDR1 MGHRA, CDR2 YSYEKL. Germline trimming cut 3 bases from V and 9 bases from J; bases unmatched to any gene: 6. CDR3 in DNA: TGCGCCAGCAGCCAGGGGGGGGGAGACACGCAGTATTTT. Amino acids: CASSQGGGDTQYF.

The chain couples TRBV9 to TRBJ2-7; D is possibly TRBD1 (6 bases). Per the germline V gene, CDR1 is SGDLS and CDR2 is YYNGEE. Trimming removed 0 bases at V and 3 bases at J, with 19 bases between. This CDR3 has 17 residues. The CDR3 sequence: CASSVDQGTGNYYEQYF. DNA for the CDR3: TGTGCCAGCAGCGTAGATCAGGGGACGGGAAATTACTACGAGCAGTACTTC.

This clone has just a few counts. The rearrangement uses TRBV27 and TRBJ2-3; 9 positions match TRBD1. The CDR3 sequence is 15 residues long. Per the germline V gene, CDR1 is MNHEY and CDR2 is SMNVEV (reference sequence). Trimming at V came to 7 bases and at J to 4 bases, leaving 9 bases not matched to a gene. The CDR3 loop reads CASMSRDRVSDTQYF. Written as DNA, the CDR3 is TGTGCCAGCATGTCCCGGGACAGGGTATCAGATACGCAGTATTTT.

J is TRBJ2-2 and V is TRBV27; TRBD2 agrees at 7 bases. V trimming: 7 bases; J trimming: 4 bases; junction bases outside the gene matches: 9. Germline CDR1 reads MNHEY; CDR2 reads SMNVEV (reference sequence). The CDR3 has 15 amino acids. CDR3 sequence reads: CASIGAGFGTGELFF. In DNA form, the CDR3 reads TGTGCCAGCATTGGAGCGGGATTCGGCACCGGGGAGCTGTTTTTT.

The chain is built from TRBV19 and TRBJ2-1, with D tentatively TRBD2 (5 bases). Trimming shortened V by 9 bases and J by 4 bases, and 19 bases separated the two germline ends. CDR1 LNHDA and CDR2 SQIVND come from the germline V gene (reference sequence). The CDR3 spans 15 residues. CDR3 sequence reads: CASSKGLADYNEQFF. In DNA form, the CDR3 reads TGTGCCAGCAGCAAGGGTCTAGCCGATTACAATGAGCAGTTCTTC.